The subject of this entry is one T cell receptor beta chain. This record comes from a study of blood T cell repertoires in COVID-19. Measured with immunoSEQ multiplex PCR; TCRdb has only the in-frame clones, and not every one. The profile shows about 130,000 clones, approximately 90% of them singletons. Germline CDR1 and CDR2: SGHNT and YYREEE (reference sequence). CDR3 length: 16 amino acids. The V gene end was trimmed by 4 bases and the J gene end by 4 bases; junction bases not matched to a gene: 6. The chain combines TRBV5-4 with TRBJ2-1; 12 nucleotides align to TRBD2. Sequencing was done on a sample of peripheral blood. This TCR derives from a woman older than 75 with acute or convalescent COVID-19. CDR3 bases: TGTGCCAGCAGCCATCTAGCGGGGGGGCGGTACAATGAGCAGTTCTTC. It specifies CASSHLAGGRYNEQFF.